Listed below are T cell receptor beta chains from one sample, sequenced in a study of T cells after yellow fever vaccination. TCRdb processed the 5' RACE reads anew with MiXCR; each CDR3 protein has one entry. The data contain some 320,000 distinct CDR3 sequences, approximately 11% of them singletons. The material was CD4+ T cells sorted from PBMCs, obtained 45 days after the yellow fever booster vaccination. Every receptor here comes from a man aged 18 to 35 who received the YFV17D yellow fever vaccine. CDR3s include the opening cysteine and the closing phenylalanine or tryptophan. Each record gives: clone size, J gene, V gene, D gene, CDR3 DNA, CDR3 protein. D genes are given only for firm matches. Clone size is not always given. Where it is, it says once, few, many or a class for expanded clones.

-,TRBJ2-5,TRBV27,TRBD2,TGTGCCAGCAGTGCGGCTAGCGGGGGGGCGGAGACCCAGTACTTC,CASSAASGGAETQYF
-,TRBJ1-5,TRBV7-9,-,TGTGCCAGCAGCCCCGCTGGGGGACATCAGCCCCAGCATTTT,CASSPAGGHQPQHF
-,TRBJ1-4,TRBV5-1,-,TGCGCCAGCAGTATGGGGGTAGCTAATGAAAAACTGTTTTTT,CASSMGVANEKLFF
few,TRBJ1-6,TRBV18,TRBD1,TGTGCCAGCTCACGGCGAGGGGGACAGTTAAATTCACCCCTCCACTTT,CASSRRGGQLNSPLHF
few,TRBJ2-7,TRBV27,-,TGTGCCAGCAGTCACAGGGCGATGTCTGGCGAGCAGTACTTC,CASSHRAMSGEQYF
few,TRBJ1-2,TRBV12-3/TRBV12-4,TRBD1,TGTGCCAGCAGTCTCACCGGGACAGCATTGGAAGGTGCAGTGTACACCTTC,CASSLTGTALEGAVYTF
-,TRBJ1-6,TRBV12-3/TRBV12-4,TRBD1,TGTGCCAGCAGTTTCGGCAGGGGGTATTCACCCCTCCACTTT,CASSFGRGYSPLHF
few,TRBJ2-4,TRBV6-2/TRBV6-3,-,TGTGCCAGCAGTTATACCGGCGTAAGCATTCAGTACTTC,CASSYTGVSIQYF
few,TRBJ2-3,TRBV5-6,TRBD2,TGTGCCAGCAGCACCGGGACTACTTCGGGACAGTATTTT,CASSTGTTSGQYF
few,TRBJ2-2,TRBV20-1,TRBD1,TGCAGTGCCGCCGGACAGGTTTTGAACACCGGGGAGCTGTTTTTT,CSAAGQVLNTGELFF
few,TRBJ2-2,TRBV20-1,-,TGCAGTGCTAGAAGCCGGGCCGGGGCCGGGGAGCTGTTTTTT,CSARSRAGAGELFF
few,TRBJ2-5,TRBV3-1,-,TGTGCCAGCAACCAGAACCGACAAGAGACCCAGTACTTC,CASNQNRQETQYF
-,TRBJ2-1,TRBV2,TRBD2,TGTGCCAGCAGTGGACCGGGACTAGATTTCTGGGAGCAGTTCTTC,CASSGPGLDFWEQFF
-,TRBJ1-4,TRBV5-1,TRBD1,TGCGCCAGCAGCGTGCAACCAGGGGGCAGTTGGGAAAAACTGTTTTTT,CASSVQPGGSWEKLFF
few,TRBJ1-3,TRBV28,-,TGTGCCAGCAGTTTTAACACGCCTGGAAACACCATATATTTT,CASSFNTPGNTIYF
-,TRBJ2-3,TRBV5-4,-,TGTGCCAGCAGTAGGACTACAGCTCTGGATACGCAGTATTTT,CASSRTTALDTQYF
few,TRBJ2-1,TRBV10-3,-,TGTGCCATCACCTCCAGGAATGAGCAGTTCTTC,CAITSRNEQFF
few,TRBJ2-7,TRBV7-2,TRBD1,TGTGCCAGCAGCTATGCCGGGACAGGAGGTGACGAGCAGTACTTC,CASSYAGTGGDEQYF
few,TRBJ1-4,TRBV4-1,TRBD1,TGCGCCAGCAGCCGCTTCCCCGGGACAGCTCAGGAAAAACTGTTTTTT,CASSRFPGTAQEKLFF
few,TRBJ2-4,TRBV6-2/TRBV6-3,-,TGTGCCAGCAGGAGCCGGGCCAAAAACATTCAGTACTTC,CASRSRAKNIQYF
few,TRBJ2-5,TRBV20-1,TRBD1,TGCAGTGCCCCCCGGACAGGGTGGTCGTCGGAGACCCAGTACTTC,CSAPRTGWSSETQYF
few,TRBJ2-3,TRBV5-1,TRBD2,TGCGCCAGCGCCCTGCGGGGGATGCGCACAGATACGCAGTATTTT,CASALRGMRTDTQYF
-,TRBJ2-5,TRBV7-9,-,TGTGCCAGCATTCGGGGGCTAGGAGAGACCCAGTACTTC,CASIRGLGETQYF
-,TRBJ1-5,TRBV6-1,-,TGTGCCAGCAGTGAAGCGGGGCTTGAGAAGCCCCAGCATTTT,CASSEAGLEKPQHF
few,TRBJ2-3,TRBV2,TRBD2,TGTGCCAGCAGAGAGGGGAGCGGGGAAACAGATACGCAGTATTTT,CASREGSGETDTQYF
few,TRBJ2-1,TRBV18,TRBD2,TGTGCCAGCTCACCACAGGCGGGGGATACGAGCTCCTACAATGAGCAGTTCTTC,CASSPQAGDTSSYNEQFF
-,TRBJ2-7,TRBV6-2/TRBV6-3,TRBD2,TGTGCCAGCAGTTCCGGGACTAGCGGGAACTACTACGAGCAGTACTTC,CASSSGTSGNYYEQYF
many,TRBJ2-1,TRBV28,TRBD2,TGTGCCAGCAGGGAGGGACTAGCGGGGATCTCCTACAATGAGCAGTTCTTC,CASREGLAGISYNEQFF
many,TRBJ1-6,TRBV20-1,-,TGCAGTGCTCCCAGGACGGATAGCTCCTATAATTCACCCCTCCACTTT,CSAPRTDSSYNSPLHF
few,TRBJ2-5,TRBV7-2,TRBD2,TGTGCCAGCAGCTTAAGAATTCCGGGACTAGCGGGGGGGCTTTGGTCAGAGACCCAGTACTTC,CASSLRIPGLAGGLWSETQYF
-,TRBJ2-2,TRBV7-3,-,TGTGCCAGCAGCCCCTCGTACACCGGGGAGCTGTTTTTT,CASSPSYTGELFF
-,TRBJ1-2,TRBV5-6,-,TGTGCCAGCAGCTTGGCGCCAGGGACTGGCTACACCTTC,CASSLAPGTGYTF
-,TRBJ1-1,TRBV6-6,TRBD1,TGTGCCAGCAGCCCTAGACAGGGGGAGGCTTTCTTT,CASSPRQGEAFF
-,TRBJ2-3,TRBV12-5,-,TGTGCTAGTGGCCCACAGGTTCCCACAGATACGCAGTATTTT,CASGPQVPTDTQYF
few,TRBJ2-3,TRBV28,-,TGTGCCAGCAGTTTCGGCAGACACACAGATACGCAGTATTTT,CASSFGRHTDTQYF
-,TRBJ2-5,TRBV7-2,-,TGTGCCAGCAGCTTAGGACAGCTGTACCAAGAGACCCAGTACTTC,CASSLGQLYQETQYF
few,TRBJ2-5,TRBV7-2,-,TGTGCCAGCAGCTCACAAGGGACTCTCCGAGAGACCCAGTACTTC,CASSSQGTLRETQYF
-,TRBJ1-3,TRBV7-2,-,TGTGCCAGCAGCTTAGCGAGCACGGCCCGCTCTGGAAACACCATATATTTT,CASSLASTARSGNTIYF
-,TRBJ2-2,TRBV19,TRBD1,TGTGCCAGTAGTTGGTCGACAGGGGTGAACACCGGGGAGCTGTTTTTT,CASSWSTGVNTGELFF
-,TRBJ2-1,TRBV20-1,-,TGCAGTGCTAGAGATCGTCGGGGGCACGATGAGCAGTTCTTC,CSARDRRGHDEQFF
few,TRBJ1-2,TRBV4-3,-,TGCGCCAGCAGCCAAGATGGGTCCTGGGGCTACACCTTC,CASSQDGSWGYTF
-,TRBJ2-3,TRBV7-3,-,TGTGCCAGCAGCTACGGGACTCAAACAGATACGCAGTATTTT,CASSYGTQTDTQYF
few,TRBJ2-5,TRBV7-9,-,TGTGCCAGCAGACTGACAGACCAAGAGACCCAGTACTTC,CASRLTDQETQYF
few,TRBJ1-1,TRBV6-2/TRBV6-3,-,TGTGCCAGCAGTCAATGGGGATTCGAAGCTTTCTTT,CASSQWGFEAFF
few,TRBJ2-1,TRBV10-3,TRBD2,TGTGCCATCAGCGATGGACTAGCGGGGGGGAAAGTGGCGTTCTTC,CAISDGLAGGKVAFF
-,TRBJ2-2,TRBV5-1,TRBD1,TGCGCCAGCAGCCTCGGACAGGGGGGCGGGGAGCTGTTTTTT,CASSLGQGGGELFF
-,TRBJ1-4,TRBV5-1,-,TGCGCCAGCCGTAGCGGAGCCGGGGAGAATGAAAAACTGTTTTTT,CASRSGAGENEKLFF
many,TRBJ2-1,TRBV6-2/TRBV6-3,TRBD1,TGTGCCAGCACCGATAAGGACAGGGTGAGCTCCTACAATGAGCAGTTCTTC,CASTDKDRVSSYNEQFF
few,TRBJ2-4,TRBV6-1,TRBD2,TGTGCCAGCAGGGAAGGGGGACTAGCGGGGGACAAAAGAAACATTCAGTACTTC,CASREGGLAGDKRNIQYF
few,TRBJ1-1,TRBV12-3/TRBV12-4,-,TGTGCCAGCAGTCCCCTATCTGAAGCTTTCTTT,CASSPLSEAFF
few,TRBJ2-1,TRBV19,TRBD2,TGTGCCACCACCCTACTAGCGGGGGGGTACAATGAGCAGTTCTTC,CATTLLAGGYNEQFF
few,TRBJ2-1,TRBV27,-,TGTGCCAGCAGTCCTAGGTTCAATGAGCAGTTCTTC,CASSPRFNEQFF
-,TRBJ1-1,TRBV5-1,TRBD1,TGCGCCAGCAGCTTTCAGGGGGCGGAAGCTTTCTTT,CASSFQGAEAFF
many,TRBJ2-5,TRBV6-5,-,TGTGCCAGCAGTTACTCGACACAGCGAGAGACCCAGTACTTC,CASSYSTQRETQYF
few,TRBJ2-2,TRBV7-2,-,TGTGCCTCCCGTTTTTGGAACACCGGGGAGCTGTTTTTT,CASRFWNTGELFF
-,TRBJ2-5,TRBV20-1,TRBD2,TGCAGTGCAGGCCGGGGGGGCCCCCAAGAGACCCAGTACTTC,CSAGRGGPQETQYF
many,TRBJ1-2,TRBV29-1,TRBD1,TGCAGCGTTGTACCGAGACAGGGGTCAACTGCCGGCTACACCTTC,CSVVPRQGSTAGYTF
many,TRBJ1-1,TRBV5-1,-,TGCGCCAGCAGCTGGGGAGACAGCATGAACACTGAAGCTTTCTTT,CASSWGDSMNTEAFF
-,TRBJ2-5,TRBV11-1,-,TGTGCCAGCAGCTTATGGACCTCTGGAGAGACCCAGTACTTC,CASSLWTSGETQYF
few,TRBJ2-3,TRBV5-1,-,TGCGCCAGCAGCTTGGCCACGACACGCACAGATACGCAGTATTTT,CASSLATTRTDTQYF